The 2 T cell receptor beta chains below all came from one sample that was sequenced in a study of blood T cells in healthy people across ages. Then a second PCR, running about 6 to 12 cycles, was carried out with a sample-barcoded 5' primer and a J-beta primer mix. TCRdb reanalysed the 5' RACE reads using MiXCR and keeps one entry per CDR3 protein. The sample includes hundreds of thousands of distinct CDR3 sequences, under 35% seen only once; the top ten take roughly a sixth. The sequenced sample was blood. The receptors originated from a woman older than 75 in good health.

This clonotype was seen a handful of times. This sequence may be a read error, since a much larger clone differs from it by one base. The V and J genes are TRBV7-2 and TRBJ2-5; 8 nucleotides align to TRBD2. This CDR3 region has 16 residues. V lost 3 bases, J lost 11 bases, and 17 bases stayed unmatched. Germline-derived CDR1 and CDR2 are SGHTA and FQGNSA. CDR3 bases: TGTGCCAGCAGCTTGGTGGGCGGGACTAGTAGTAATGAGCAGTACTTC. It translates to CASSLVGGTSSNEQYF. Combining the CDR3 with reference TRBV7-2 and TRBJ2-5 gives the whole variable domain GAGVSQSPSNKVTEKGKDVELRCDPISGHTALYWYRQSLGQGLEFLIYFQGNSAPDKSGLPSDRFSAERTGGSVSTLTIQRTQQEDSAVYLCASSLVGGTSSNEQYFGPGTRLLVL.

On this clonotype: Lacking the conserved final phenylalanine or tryptophan, this CDR3 likely reflects a read error. As DNA, the CDR3 is TGTGCCTGGAGGGTAAGGACTAGCGGGGGCCCTAGCACAGATACGCAGTATTGT. This encodes CAWRVRTSGGPSTDTQYC. This rearrangement joins TRBV30 to TRBJ2-3; TRBD2 agrees at 13 bases. This CDR3 contains 18 residues. Trimming took 3 bases from V and 0 from J; bases not matched to a gene: 9. Germline CDR1 and CDR2: GTSNPN and SVGIG (reference sequence).